The rows below give T cell receptor beta chains drawn from one sample of a study of blood T cell repertoires in COVID-19. Produced via immunoSEQ multiplex PCR; TCRdb's table is partial and in-frame only. Of 200,000 or so clones in the sample, under 85% were seen once. Input material: peripheral blood. The source of these receptors is a man in his sixties with active or convalescent COVID-19. Each CDR3 is given with its conserved first and last residue. The D gene is left open where the match is weak. Size values are once, few and many counts, or a class for expanded clones, and some rows have none.

d_gene: -
v_gene: TRBV19
abundance: -
j_gene: TRBJ2-4
CDR3nt: TGTGCCAGTTCAGGGCTAGCCAAAAACATTCAGTACTTC
CDR3aa: CASSGLAKNIQYF

d_gene: TRBD2
v_gene: TRBV7-8
abundance: -
j_gene: TRBJ2-4
CDR3nt: TGTGCCAGCAGCTCGGGACTAGCGTTAGCCAAAAACATTCAGTACTTC
CDR3aa: CASSSGLALAKNIQYF

d_gene: -
v_gene: TRBV7-2
abundance: -
j_gene: TRBJ2-1
CDR3nt: TGTGCCAGCAGCTCGCAAAGCGGAAATGAGCAGTTCTTC
CDR3aa: CASSSQSGNEQFF

d_gene: -
v_gene: TRBV19
abundance: -
j_gene: TRBJ2-3
CDR3nt: TGTGCCAGTAGTATACGTCAGGGGATGGATACGCAGTATTTT
CDR3aa: CASSIRQGMDTQYF

d_gene: TRBD2
v_gene: TRBV9
abundance: -
j_gene: TRBJ2-7
CDR3nt: TGTGCCAGCAGCGGACTAGCGGGAGGTACCCCATCCTACGAGCAGTACTTC
CDR3aa: CASSGLAGGTPSYEQYF

d_gene: -
v_gene: TRBV5-1
abundance: few
j_gene: TRBJ2-2
CDR3nt: TGCGCCAGCAGCTTGGGCGCGGTTAACACCGGGGAGCTGTTTTTT
CDR3aa: CASSLGAVNTGELFF

d_gene: -
v_gene: TRBV7-9
abundance: -
j_gene: TRBJ1-2
CDR3nt: TGTGCCAGCAGCTTAGCGATGGCGGACTATGGCTACACCTTC
CDR3aa: CASSLAMADYGYTF

d_gene: -
v_gene: TRBV7-2
abundance: -
j_gene: TRBJ1-1
CDR3nt: TGTGCCAGCAGCTTAGCAGCCCCCTCATGGACAAGGAACACTGAAGCTTTCTTT
CDR3aa: CASSLAAPSWTRNTEAFF

d_gene: -
v_gene: TRBV29-1
abundance: -
j_gene: TRBJ1-2
CDR3nt: TGCAGCGTTGATAAAAGCGGTGGTACGTACACCTTC
CDR3aa: CSVDKSGGTYTF

d_gene: TRBD1
v_gene: TRBV3-1/TRBV3-2
abundance: few
j_gene: TRBJ1-5
CDR3nt: TGTGCCAGCAGCCTGGGACAGGGCGGTCAGCCCCAGCATTTT
CDR3aa: CASSLGQGGQPQHF

d_gene: TRBD1
v_gene: TRBV15
abundance: -
j_gene: TRBJ1-5
CDR3nt: TGTGCCACCAGCGAGGGCGGGACAGGCCTATGGTCCCAGCATTTT
CDR3aa: CATSEGGTGLWSQHF

d_gene: -
v_gene: TRBV12-3/TRBV12-4
abundance: -
j_gene: TRBJ2-3
CDR3nt: TGTGCCAGCACCCCGGGGTCACATACGCAGTATTTT
CDR3aa: CASTPGSHTQYF

d_gene: -
v_gene: TRBV2
abundance: -
j_gene: TRBJ2-2
CDR3nt: TGTGCCAGCAGTGAAGGACTAGATATGACCGGGGAGCTGTTTTTT
CDR3aa: CASSEGLDMTGELFF

d_gene: TRBD1
v_gene: TRBV18
abundance: -
j_gene: TRBJ2-7
CDR3nt: TGTGCCAGCTCAAGCCGGGACAGGGCCATCGAGCAGTACTTC
CDR3aa: CASSSRDRAIEQYF

d_gene: TRBD1
v_gene: TRBV27
abundance: -
j_gene: TRBJ1-2
CDR3nt: TGTGCCAGCAGTCCGGCAGGGGGCTATGGCTACACCTTC
CDR3aa: CASSPAGGYGYTF

d_gene: TRBD2
v_gene: TRBV6-5
abundance: -
j_gene: TRBJ2-1
CDR3nt: TGTGCCAGCGGCAAAAGCGGGAGGTTGCAGTTCTTC
CDR3aa: CASGKSGRLQFF

d_gene: -
v_gene: TRBV7-2
abundance: -
j_gene: TRBJ1-4
CDR3nt: TGTGCCAGCAGCTTACGTGGACAAGTGGATGAAAAACTGTTTTTT
CDR3aa: CASSLRGQVDEKLFF

d_gene: TRBD1
v_gene: TRBV7-2
abundance: -
j_gene: TRBJ1-2
CDR3nt: TGTGCAACCAGCTGGGGGACAGGGGGCAACTATGGCTACACCTTC
CDR3aa: CATSWGTGGNYGYTF

d_gene: TRBD2
v_gene: TRBV5-1
abundance: -
j_gene: TRBJ2-5
CDR3nt: TGCGCCAGCAGCTTGAACGGCGGGGGAGAGACCCAGTACTTC
CDR3aa: CASSLNGGGETQYF

d_gene: TRBD2
v_gene: TRBV13
abundance: -
j_gene: TRBJ2-7
CDR3nt: TGTGCCAGCACCATCTACGGGGGGTTTTCGTCCGAGCAGTACTTC
CDR3aa: CASTIYGGFSSEQYF

d_gene: -
v_gene: TRBV19
abundance: once
j_gene: TRBJ1-2
CDR3nt: TGTGCCAGTAGTATAGAGGCCAGGGGTAACTATGGCTACACCTTC
CDR3aa: CASSIEARGNYGYTF

d_gene: -
v_gene: TRBV11-3
abundance: -
j_gene: TRBJ2-5
CDR3nt: TGTGCCAGCAGCCCGGACACTGGGGAGACCCAGTACTTC
CDR3aa: CASSPDTGETQYF

d_gene: -
v_gene: TRBV6-5
abundance: -
j_gene: TRBJ2-1
CDR3nt: TGTGCCAGCAGCCGCGACCCAACAGCTATCAATGAGCAGTTCTTC
CDR3aa: CASSRDPTAINEQFF

d_gene: TRBD1
v_gene: TRBV2
abundance: -
j_gene: TRBJ1-5
CDR3nt: TGTGCCAGCAGAAGGGACAGGGAGTTGAGCGAGCCCCAGCATTTT
CDR3aa: CASRRDRELSEPQHF

d_gene: TRBD1
v_gene: TRBV6-1
abundance: -
j_gene: TRBJ2-7
CDR3nt: TGTGCCAGCAGTGAAGGCTCATGGGACAGGGCGTACGAGCAGTACTTC
CDR3aa: CASSEGSWDRAYEQYF

d_gene: TRBD1
v_gene: TRBV19
abundance: -
j_gene: TRBJ1-3
CDR3nt: TGTGCCAGTAGTGCCGGACAGGGTCCCGGAAACACCATATATTTT
CDR3aa: CASSAGQGPGNTIYF

d_gene: TRBD2
v_gene: TRBV27
abundance: -
j_gene: TRBJ2-1
CDR3nt: TGTGCCAGCAGTTCAAAAGGGACTAGCGGGATGACTGAGCAGTTCTTC
CDR3aa: CASSSKGTSGMTEQFF

d_gene: -
v_gene: TRBV5-1
abundance: -
j_gene: TRBJ1-1
CDR3nt: TGCGCCAGCAGCTCATTAACAGGGCACAACACTGAAGCTTTCTTT
CDR3aa: CASSSLTGHNTEAFF

d_gene: -
v_gene: TRBV7-2
abundance: -
j_gene: TRBJ2-5
CDR3nt: TGTGCCAGCAGCTTAGGGACTACCGGGGAGACCCAGTACTTC
CDR3aa: CASSLGTTGETQYF

d_gene: -
v_gene: TRBV5-6
abundance: -
j_gene: TRBJ2-5
CDR3nt: TGTGCCAGCAGCTTCGACTACCAAGAGGGCCAGTACTTC
CDR3aa: CASSFDYQEGQYF

d_gene: TRBD2
v_gene: TRBV7-6
abundance: -
j_gene: TRBJ2-5
CDR3nt: TGTGCCAGCAGCCCGAGGCTAGCGGGAGAGTGGGAGACCCAGTACTTC
CDR3aa: CASSPRLAGEWETQYF

d_gene: -
v_gene: TRBV6-2/TRBV6-3
abundance: -
j_gene: TRBJ2-7
CDR3nt: TGTGCCAGCAGCGACTATAGCGCCTACGAGCAGTACTTC
CDR3aa: CASSDYSAYEQYF

d_gene: -
v_gene: TRBV3-1/TRBV3-2
abundance: -
j_gene: TRBJ2-7
CDR3nt: TGTGCCAGCAGCCAGGGGGGGGCCGGGAGCGAGCAGTACTTC
CDR3aa: CASSQGGAGSEQYF

d_gene: -
v_gene: TRBV5-1
abundance: once
j_gene: TRBJ1-3
CDR3nt: TGCGCCAGCAGCGCACCGGGAAAGAGAAACACCATATATTTT
CDR3aa: CASSAPGKRNTIYF

d_gene: -
v_gene: TRBV6-5
abundance: -
j_gene: TRBJ1-1
CDR3nt: TGTGCCAGCAGAGGAAACCTGGAGACTGAAGCTTTCTTT
CDR3aa: CASRGNLETEAFF

d_gene: -
v_gene: TRBV25-1
abundance: -
j_gene: TRBJ2-1
CDR3nt: TGTGCCAGCAGTGAAGGAAGGGGGTCCTACAATGAGCAGTTCTTC
CDR3aa: CASSEGRGSYNEQFF

d_gene: -
v_gene: TRBV6-5
abundance: -
j_gene: TRBJ2-7
CDR3nt: TGTGCCAGCAACCGGGACGGGGGAGTCACCTACGAGCAGTACTTC
CDR3aa: CASNRDGGVTYEQYF

d_gene: TRBD2
v_gene: TRBV13
abundance: -
j_gene: TRBJ2-1
CDR3nt: TGTGCCAGCACCGACGGGGGTAGCGGGACCTACTACAATGAGCAGTTCTTC
CDR3aa: CASTDGGSGTYYNEQFF

d_gene: TRBD1
v_gene: TRBV3-1/TRBV3-2
abundance: -
j_gene: TRBJ1-4
CDR3nt: TGTGCCAGCACCTCCGTGAGGACAGGCCACAATGAAAAACTGTTTTTT
CDR3aa: CASTSVRTGHNEKLFF

d_gene: -
v_gene: TRBV7-6
abundance: -
j_gene: TRBJ2-5
CDR3nt: TGTGCCAGCAGCCCGACAGTCAACCAAGAGACCCAGTACTTC
CDR3aa: CASSPTVNQETQYF

d_gene: -
v_gene: TRBV7-9
abundance: -
j_gene: TRBJ1-5
CDR3nt: TGTGCCAGCAGCTTAGCGGGGGGACGGACAAATCAGCCCCAGCATTTT
CDR3aa: CASSLAGGRTNQPQHF

d_gene: -
v_gene: TRBV9
abundance: -
j_gene: TRBJ1-5
CDR3nt: TGTGCCAGCAGCTTAGAGGGAGGGAATCAGCCCCAGCATTTT
CDR3aa: CASSLEGGNQPQHF

d_gene: TRBD2
v_gene: TRBV6-4
abundance: -
j_gene: TRBJ2-2
CDR3nt: TGTGCCAGCAGTAACCGTCCCCCGGGGGGGTTGAACACCGGGGAGCTGTTTTTT
CDR3aa: CASSNRPPGGLNTGELFF

d_gene: TRBD2
v_gene: TRBV7-9
abundance: few
j_gene: TRBJ2-7
CDR3nt: TGTGCCAGCAGCTTCGGGAGGGCCTCCTCCGAGCAGTACTTC
CDR3aa: CASSFGRASSEQYF

d_gene: -
v_gene: TRBV12-3/TRBV12-4
abundance: few
j_gene: TRBJ1-2
CDR3nt: TGTGCCAGCAGCTCAGGGCATGGCTACACCTTC
CDR3aa: CASSSGHGYTF

d_gene: TRBD2
v_gene: TRBV23-1
abundance: once
j_gene: TRBJ2-7
CDR3nt: TGCGCCAGCAGACCCCCGGGACTAGCGGTCTACGAGCAGTACTTC
CDR3aa: CASRPPGLAVYEQYF

d_gene: TRBD1
v_gene: TRBV3-1/TRBV3-2
abundance: -
j_gene: TRBJ1-2
CDR3nt: TGTGCCAGCAGCGCGAGACAGGGTATGGGTGGCTACACCTTC
CDR3aa: CASSARQGMGGYTF

d_gene: TRBD2
v_gene: TRBV24-1
abundance: few
j_gene: TRBJ2-1
CDR3nt: TGTGCCACCAGCCCACTAGCGGGAGAAGTCAATGAGCAGTTCTTC
CDR3aa: CATSPLAGEVNEQFF

d_gene: TRBD1
v_gene: TRBV28
abundance: -
j_gene: TRBJ1-1
CDR3nt: TGTGCCAGCAGTTCAGGGACAGCAAACACTGAAGCTTTCTTT
CDR3aa: CASSSGTANTEAFF

d_gene: -
v_gene: TRBV15
abundance: -
j_gene: TRBJ2-3
CDR3nt: TGTGCCACCAGCAGAGGCGGCTCGGATACGCAGTATTTT
CDR3aa: CATSRGGSDTQYF

d_gene: TRBD1
v_gene: TRBV9
abundance: -
j_gene: TRBJ2-1
CDR3nt: TGTGCCAGCAGCGTATTCCCCTCGGCAGGGGGTAGGAATGAGCAGTTCTTC
CDR3aa: CASSVFPSAGGRNEQFF

d_gene: -
v_gene: TRBV28
abundance: -
j_gene: TRBJ2-3
CDR3nt: TGTGCCAGCAGCCCCCTCAGGGGCAGGGGCACAGATACGCAGTATTTT
CDR3aa: CASSPLRGRGTDTQYF

d_gene: -
v_gene: TRBV7-6
abundance: -
j_gene: TRBJ2-1
CDR3nt: TGTGCCAGCAGCTTAAGCGTCAGTTTTAATGAGCAGTTCTTC
CDR3aa: CASSLSVSFNEQFF

d_gene: TRBD1
v_gene: TRBV11-2
abundance: -
j_gene: TRBJ1-6
CDR3nt: TGTGCCAGCAGCCTTGGGACAGGGAAGTCACCCCTCCACTTT
CDR3aa: CASSLGTGKSPLHF

d_gene: -
v_gene: TRBV6-2/TRBV6-3
abundance: -
j_gene: TRBJ1-2
CDR3nt: TGTGCCAGCAGTCGACCGGGGGGCCTTGGCTACACCTTC
CDR3aa: CASSRPGGLGYTF

d_gene: -
v_gene: TRBV6-6
abundance: -
j_gene: TRBJ1-5
CDR3nt: TGTGCCAGCACCTTGGCAGGGGGCAATCAGCCCCAGCATTTT
CDR3aa: CASTLAGGNQPQHF

d_gene: -
v_gene: TRBV9
abundance: -
j_gene: TRBJ1-1
CDR3nt: TGTGCCAGTACCCCCCAGGGCCAAAACACTGAAGCTTTCTTT
CDR3aa: CASTPQGQNTEAFF

d_gene: TRBD1
v_gene: TRBV9
abundance: -
j_gene: TRBJ1-3
CDR3nt: TGTGCCAGCAGCGTAGACAGGGGCGCCTCTGGAAACACCATATATTTT
CDR3aa: CASSVDRGASGNTIYF

d_gene: -
v_gene: TRBV19
abundance: -
j_gene: TRBJ2-3
CDR3nt: TGTGCCAGTAGGCTTCAGGGGGGTACGCAGTATTTT
CDR3aa: CASRLQGGTQYF